The clone carrying this T cell receptor beta chain was recorded a few times. Its antigen is as yet unknown. TCRdb fed the 5' RACE reads into MiXCR, producing one record per CDR3 protein. The table shows approximately 290,000 distinct CDR3 sequences, with approximately 15% occurring only once. The CDR3 sequence is 16 residues long. V lost 0 bases and J lost 7; bases outside the gene matches: 8. Germline V gives CDR1 MNHEY, CDR2 SVGEGT. This sample is drawn from a study of T-cell memory formation after mild COVID-19. Overall study results and limits: A second wave expanding day 15 to 37 was CD4+-biased; contracting clones were balanced.

Input material: PBMCs or a T cell subset sorted from them (not recorded which). This receptor was taken from a man aged 18 to 29 who had mild COVID-19 (a few samples of this study predate the infection). Cell type and time point are not known. The chain is built from TRBV6-2 or TRBV6-3 and TRBJ2-1, with 8 nucleotides matching TRBD1. Written as DNA, the CDR3 is TGTGCCAGCAGTTACTCACCCAGGGGGCGATCGAATGAGCAGTTCTTC. As protein: CASSYSPRGRSNEQFF.